The 18 T cell receptor beta chains below all came from one sample that was sequenced in a study of identical twins (TCRdb year 2016). Receptors were amplified or captured by 5' RACE. Sequencing instrument: Illumina HiSeq 2000. TCRdb reanalyzed the raw reads on its own, using fastp at Q25 for trimming and MiXCR for clone calling, and kept in-frame beta chains. Every CDR3 protein is listed once, alongside the most common genes and DNA of its rows. The sample has approximately 230,000 distinct CDR3 sequences on record, more than 12% of them singletons. 7% to 9.5% of the sample is held by the ten biggest clonotypes. Material: memory (CD45RO+) T cells sorted from blood. The intended sense of this specimen's cell subset or site label: CD45RO+ enriched T cells. The receptors were gathered from a young woman in good health.

As regards this clonotype: One junction end does not reproduce the germline sequence, and a read error may be involved. The chain recombines TRBV6-1 with TRBJ1-6; 7 bases align to TRBD1. Per germline, CDR1 MNHNS and CDR2 SASEGT. The CDR3 totals 14 residues. The CDR3: CASSIRRGDSPLHF. In nucleotides, the CDR3 is TGTGCCAGCAGTATTCGCAGGGGGGATTCACCCCTACACTTT.

V usage is TRBV5-1 and J usage is TRBJ2-7; 7 bases map to TRBD1. This CDR3 comprises 15 residues. The trim removed 3 bases at V and 0 bases at J, leaving 6 bases unmatched. The germline V gene encodes CDR1 SGHRS and CDR2 YFSETQ. The CDR3: CASSSGTESSYEQYF. CDR3 DNA sequence: TGCGCCAGCAGCTCGGGGACAGAGAGCTCCTACGAGCAGTACTTC. Using reference TRBV5-1 and TRBJ2-7 for the parts outside the CDR3, the full variable domain is KAGVTQTPRYLIKTRGQQVTLSCSPISGHRSVSWYQQTPGQGLQFLFEYFSETQRNKGNFPGRFSGRQFSNSRSEMNVSTLELGDSALYLCASSSGTESSYEQYFGPGTRLTVT.

This clonotype was counted only a few times. V usage is TRBV7-2 and J usage is TRBJ2-7; D gene unclear. V was trimmed by 5 bases and J by 5 bases, leaving 16 bases between them. The CDR3 consists of 14 residues. Germline V gene lookup returns CDR1 SGHTA and CDR2 FQGNSA. The CDR3: CASSRLGWAHEQYF. In DNA form, the CDR3 reads TGTGCCAGCAGCCGGCTAGGGTGGGCGCACGAGCAGTACTTC. Using reference TRBV7-2 and TRBJ2-7 for the parts outside the CDR3, the full variable domain is GAGVSQSPSNKVTEKGKDVELRCDPISGHTALYWYRQSLGQGLEFLIYFQGNSAPDKSGLPSDRFSAERTGGSVSTLTIQRTQQEDSAVYLCASSRLGWAHEQYFGPGTRLTVT.

The J gene is TRBJ2-2, the V gene TRBV7-3, with unresolved D. CDR1 is SGHTA and CDR2 is FQGTGA in the germline V gene. The CDR3 has 16 residues. V was pared by 1 base and J by 0 bases, with 9 bases between. The CDR3 spells CASSLKGVTNTGELFF. Here the CDR3 DNA reads TGTGCCAGCAGCTTAAAAGGAGTTACGAACACCGGGGAGCTGTTTTTT.

The rearrangement links TRBV6-2 or TRBV6-3 to TRBJ2-7; possibly TRBD2 for D (6 bases). The CDR3 length is 14 residues. Trimming took 8 bases from V and 4 from J, leaving 18 bases between them. CDR1 is MNHEY, CDR2 SVGEGT, per germline. CDR3 in DNA: TGTGCCAGCGCCTTTCCCGACGGAGGGTACGAGCAGTACTTC. Protein: CASAFPDGGYEQYF.

At least ten counts were recorded for this clonotype. The chain carries TRBV7-2 and TRBJ2-7; D call uncertain. In germline, CDR1 is SGHTA, CDR2 FQGNSA. Trimming stripped 0 bases from V and 2 bases from J, with 5 bases between. The CDR3 is 13 residues long. The CDR3 loop reads CASSLASPYEQYF. CDR3 coding DNA: TGTGCCAGCAGCTTAGCATCTCCCTACGAGCAGTACTTC. The full variable domain, completed using reference TRBV7-2 and TRBJ2-7, is GAGVSQSPSNKVTEKGKDVELRCDPISGHTALYWYRQSLGQGLEFLIYFQGNSAPDKSGLPSDRFSAERTGGSVSTLTIQRTQQEDSAVYLCASSLASPYEQYFGPGTRLTVT.

V gene TRBV20-1 combines with J gene TRBJ2-1, with 7 positions matching TRBD2. The CDR3 is 14 residues long. The germline CDR1 and CDR2 sequences are DFQATT and SNEGSKA (reference sequence). With V trimmed by 0 bases and J by 8 bases, 7 bases remained unmatched. The CDR3 here is CSAREARRGDEQFF. The CDR3 DNA reads TGCAGTGCTAGAGAGGCCCGACGGGGGGATGAGCAGTTCTTC.

This clonotype was recorded a few times. This sequence joins TRBV5-6 and TRBJ2-7; no clear D. The CDR3 extends over 13 amino acids. Germline V gives CDR1 SGHDT, CDR2 YYEEEE. V was trimmed by 1 base and J by 6 bases, leaving 11 bases between them. The CDR3 nucleotides are TGTGCCAGCAGCTTGCAATCTGCTGTCGAGCAGTACTTC. Translation: CASSLQSAVEQYF.

The sample holds a few counts of this clonotype. The rearrangement joins TRBV12-3 or TRBV12-4 to TRBJ1-5, with a tentative D call TRBD1 (6 bases). CDR3 length equals 12 residues. The V end was cut by 6 bases, the J end by 7 bases, with 10 bases between. The CDR3 reads CASRYRAQPQHF. The CDR3 DNA sequence: TGTGCCAGCAGGTACAGGGCCCAGCCCCAGCATTTT.

The V and J genes are TRBV7-9 and TRBJ1-1, with 9 bases aligning to TRBD1. The germline gives CDR1 SEHNR, CDR2 FQNEAQ (reference sequence). The V and J ends lost 5 bases and 6 bases, in that order; junction bases with no gene match: 10. The CDR3 consists of 15 residues. The CDR3 loop is CASSVQGDRAAEAFF. CDR3 coding DNA: TGTGCCAGCAGCGTGCAGGGGGACAGGGCCGCTGAAGCTTTCTTT.

The chain recombines TRBV10-3 with TRBJ1-1; D not resolved. Trimming cost V 4 bases and J 1 base, with 13 bases left between them. The CDR3 contains 15 residues. Germline V gene data show CDR1 as ENHRY and CDR2 as SYGVKD. CDR3: CAISASGLTNTEAFF. The CDR3 DNA follows: TGTGCCATCAGTGCCTCAGGACTTACGAACACTGAAGCTTTCTTT.

In its sample, this clonotype was seen a few times. The chain is built from TRBV5-5 and TRBJ2-3, with D possibly TRBD2 on 5 matching bases. With 2 bases removed from V and 11 bases from J, the gap between germline ends came to 12 bases. Germline V gene lookup returns CDR1 SGHKS and CDR2 YYEKEE (reference sequence). This CDR3 is built from 12 residues. CDR3 sequence: CASSFGLGKQYF. CDR3 DNA sequence: TGTGCCAGCAGCTTCGGGCTCGGGAAGCAGTATTTT.

This clonotype was picked up many times. The gene calls are TRBV20-1 and TRBJ2-4; 7 nucleotides agree with TRBD2. Trimming cost V 0 bases and J 7 bases; bases outside gene matches: 9. Germline V gives CDR1 DFQATT, CDR2 SNEGSKA (reference sequence). The length of the CDR3 is 15 residues. The DNA for the CDR3 is TGCAGTGCTAGAGACCCCCGGGGGGAGATGAACATTCAGTACTTC. This sequence encodes CSARDPRGEMNIQYF.

The rearrangement joins TRBV7-2 to TRBJ2-4; 8 bases agree with TRBD1. V shed 6 bases and J 8 bases; nucleotides not matched to a gene: 9. The CDR3 sequence is 14 residues long. The germline V gene encodes CDR1 SGHTA and CDR2 FQGNSA. CDR3 loop: CASSLRTGSDIQYF. The CDR3 nucleotides are TGTGCCAGCAGTTTGAGGACAGGGTCGGACATTCAGTACTTC.

This clonotype was seen a handful of times. The chain recombines TRBV2 with TRBJ2-3; TRBD1 matches 9 bases. CDR3 length equals 12 residues. Germline loops: CDR1 SNHLY, CDR2 FYNNEI. The V gene end was trimmed by 10 bases and the J gene end by 5 bases; junction bases not matched to a gene: 4. DNA for the CDR3: TGTGCCACCCGGGACAGGGAAGATACGCAGTATTTT. Protein product: CATRDREDTQYF.

V and J are TRBV19 and TRBJ2-7, with 7 bases matching TRBD1. The CDR3 totals 15 residues. J lost 0 bases, V lost 3 bases, and 5 bases had no gene match. Germline-derived CDR1 and CDR2 are LNHDA and SQIVND (reference sequence). The CDR3 reads CASSMRTGVSYEQYF. CDR3 sequence (DNA): TGTGCCAGTAGTATGAGGACAGGTGTCTCCTACGAGCAGTACTTC.

This clonotype has just a few counts. This chain links TRBV5-1 with TRBJ2-3, with D perhaps matching TRBD1 or TRBD2 (5 bases each). The V gene lost 0 bases and the J gene lost 0 bases, with 8 bases spanning the gap. The CDR3 sequence is 15 residues long. CDR1 SGHRS and CDR2 YFSETQ come from the germline V gene. The CDR3 region has the DNA TGCGCCAGCAGCTTGGAGGGACCCAGCACAGATACGCAGTATTTT. It translates to CASSLEGPSTDTQYF.

Ten or more counts support this clonotype. V and J are TRBV5-1 and TRBJ2-7; D gene uncertain. The CDR3 loop spans 15 amino acids. The V and J ends lost 5 bases and 2 bases respectively, with 17 bases between them. In germline, CDR1 is SGHRS, CDR2 YFSETQ. CDR3 sequence: CASSSDNLLTYEQYF. The CDR3 bases are TGCGCCAGCAGTTCAGACAACCTACTTACCTACGAGCAGTACTTC.